This entry describes one T cell receptor (beta chain). What it binds is not known. TCRdb reprocessed the 5' RACE reads with MiXCR, giving one entry per CDR3 protein. The data contain 550,000 to 600,000 distinct CDR3 sequences, around 15% of them singletons. The entry originates in a study of T-cell memory formation after mild COVID-19. About the study: TCR clusters showed largely donor specificity. Study-wide results and limits: Some SARS-CoV-2-responding clones were already detected in memory before infection. Clones that shrank (day 15 to 85) were balanced CD4/CD8, whereas later expanders leaned CD4+.

This CDR3 contains 14 residues. The V end lost 1 base, the J end lost 6 bases, and 11 bases lay between the germline ends. Germline-derived CDR1 and CDR2 are SGHDN and FVKESK. The rearrangement joins TRBV14 to TRBJ2-3; TRBD2 is a possible D gene (6 bases). The clonotype originates from an adult woman who had mild COVID-19 (a few samples of this study predate the infection). Cell type and time point are not known. The sequencing sample was made of PBMCs or a T cell subset sorted from them (not recorded which). CDR3 protein: CASSQVTSYDTQYF. For the CDR3, the DNA is TGTGCCAGCAGCCAAGTTACTAGCTACGATACGCAGTATTTT.